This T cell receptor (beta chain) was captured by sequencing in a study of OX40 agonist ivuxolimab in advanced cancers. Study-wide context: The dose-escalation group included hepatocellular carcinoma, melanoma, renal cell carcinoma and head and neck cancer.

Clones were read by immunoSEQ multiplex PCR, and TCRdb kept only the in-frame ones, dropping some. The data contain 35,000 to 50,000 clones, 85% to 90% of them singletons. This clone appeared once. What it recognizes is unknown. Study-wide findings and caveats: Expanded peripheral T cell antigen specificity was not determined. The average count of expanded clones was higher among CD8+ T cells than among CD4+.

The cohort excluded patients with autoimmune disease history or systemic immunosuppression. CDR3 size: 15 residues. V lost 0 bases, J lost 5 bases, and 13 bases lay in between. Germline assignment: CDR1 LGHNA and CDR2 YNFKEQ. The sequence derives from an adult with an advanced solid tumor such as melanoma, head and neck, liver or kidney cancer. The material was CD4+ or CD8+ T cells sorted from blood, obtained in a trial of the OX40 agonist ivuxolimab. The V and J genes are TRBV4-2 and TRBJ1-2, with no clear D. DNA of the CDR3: TGTGCCAGCAGCCAAGAACGAAGCGGAGGTTATGGCTACACCTTC. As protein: CASSQERSGGYGYTF.